The rows below give T cell receptor beta chains drawn from one sample of a study of blood T cell repertoires in COVID-19. Sequencing used immunoSEQ multiplex PCR; TCRdb keeps in-frame clones, though not all of them. The profile shows more than 75,000 clones, about four fifths of them singletons. Specimen: peripheral blood. These receptors all stem from a human donor in a cohort sampled during active COVID-19. Each CDR3 is given with its conserved first and last residue.

J gene: TRBJ2-7
V gene: TRBV10-3
CDR3 length: 15
CDR3 protein: CAISEGPGQSYEQYF

J gene: TRBJ2-1
V gene: TRBV20-1
CDR3 length: 14
CDR3 protein: CSASLLAGVNEQFF

J gene: TRBJ1-5
V gene: TRBV7-8
CDR3 length: 16
CDR3 protein: CASSLGDRGGNQPQHF

J gene: TRBJ2-1
V gene: TRBV18
CDR3 length: 12
CDR3 protein: CASSPAAEEQFF

J gene: TRBJ2-1
V gene: TRBV21-1
CDR3 length: 17
CDR3 protein: CASSTRCLARGGNEQFF

J gene: TRBJ2-3
V gene: TRBV28
CDR3 length: 15
CDR3 protein: CASSFFGGGTDTQYF

J gene: TRBJ1-2
V gene: TRBV5-4
CDR3 length: 17
CDR3 protein: CASSFWDRVDQDYGYTF

J gene: TRBJ2-7
V gene: TRBV5-1
CDR3 length: 13
CDR3 protein: CASSLLAEDEQYF

J gene: TRBJ2-7
V gene: TRBV2
CDR3 length: 12
CDR3 protein: CATRDSSYEQYF

J gene: TRBJ1-1
V gene: TRBV5-8
CDR3 length: 13
CDR3 protein: CASSILPGGEAFF

J gene: TRBJ2-7
V gene: TRBV6-2/TRBV6-3
CDR3 length: 14
CDR3 protein: CASRYTYPSYEQYF

J gene: TRBJ1-1
V gene: TRBV3-1/TRBV3-2
CDR3 length: 13
CDR3 protein: CASSQVWNTEAFF

J gene: TRBJ2-1
V gene: TRBV27
CDR3 length: 15
CDR3 protein: CASSWGTSGPRGQFF

J gene: TRBJ1-4
V gene: TRBV7-2
CDR3 length: 14
CDR3 protein: CASSYGGSDEKLFF

J gene: TRBJ2-3
V gene: TRBV28
CDR3 length: 15
CDR3 protein: CASSQIRGSTDTQYF

J gene: TRBJ1-3
V gene: TRBV29-1
CDR3 length: 14
CDR3 protein: CSVKGRSSGNTIYF

J gene: TRBJ1-4
V gene: TRBV6-1
CDR3 length: 15
CDR3 protein: CASSEGDREDEKLFF

J gene: TRBJ2-1
V gene: TRBV5-1
CDR3 length: 16
CDR3 protein: CASSLPGTSGGNEQFF

J gene: TRBJ2-7
V gene: TRBV5-1
CDR3 length: 15
CDR3 protein: CASRLETSGQYEQYF

J gene: TRBJ2-1
V gene: TRBV7-9
CDR3 length: 15
CDR3 protein: CASSSYRGRRDEQFF

J gene: TRBJ2-7
V gene: TRBV7-9
CDR3 length: 14
CDR3 protein: CASSSRASSYEQYF